A single sample is the source of the 2 T cell receptor beta chains below, sequenced in a study of quantifying T cell responses using KT2 cells. Study-level background: RNA was reverse transcribed with TCR alpha and beta constant-region primers.

Each cDNA got a UMI-containing oligo ligated at its 3' end. An equimolar mix of RC1.1 and RC1.2 primed the beta chain across TRBC1 and TRBC2. MiXCR was run by TCRdb on the UMI-ligation and nested PCR reads, yielding one entry per CDR3 protein. Of 50,000 to 70,000 distinct CDR3 sequences in the sample, 9% to 15% are singletons; the top ten hold about 9.5%. The material sequenced was PBMCs spiked with cells of the T cell clone KT2. These receptors all stem from a human donor.

This clonotype was detected only a few times. The chain joins TRBV11-2 to TRBJ2-2; 7 bases fit TRBD2. V lost 4 bases to trimming and J lost 0 bases; unmatched junction nucleotides: 5. This CDR3 spans 16 amino acids. Per germline, CDR1 SGHAT and CDR2 FQNNGV. Here the CDR3 reads CASSSRETANTGELFF. Written as DNA, the CDR3 is TGTGCCAGCAGCTCGCGGGAGACCGCGAACACCGGGGAGCTGTTTTTT.

Points on this clonotype: The junction does not match germline at one end; this may be a read error. The V call is TRBV3-1, the J call TRBJ1-2; D not resolved. The CDR3 contains 13 residues. Germline CDR1 and CDR2: LGHDT and YNNKEL (reference sequence). The CDR3 sequence is CASRQATKNGYTF. CDR3 in DNA: TGTGCCAGCAGGCAAGCTACGAAGAATGGCTACACCTTC.